The 16 T cell receptor beta chains below come from one sample, sequenced in a study of blood T cell repertoires in COVID-19. The method was immunoSEQ multiplex PCR; TCRdb's version includes in-frame clones alone and lacks a portion of them. The data hold about 140,000 clones, with approximately 80% observed a single time. The sample comprised peripheral blood. Receptors originate from a human donor in a cohort sampled during active COVID-19.

The rearrangement joins TRBV19 to TRBJ2-3; D perhaps matches TRBD1 (6 bases). The CDR3 is 14 amino acids. The germline V gene encodes CDR1 LNHDA and CDR2 SQIVND (reference sequence). Trimming pared 3 bases from V and 5 bases from J, leaving 12 bases between. CDR3 loop: CASSMGQGQDTQYF. Written as DNA, the CDR3 is TGTGCCAGTAGTATGGGGCAGGGACAAGATACGCAGTATTTT.

The rearrangement joins TRBV14 to TRBJ1-2, with a possible D match to TRBD1 (6 bases). The CDR3 loop spans 16 amino acids. The V gene lost 0 bases and the J gene lost 8 bases, with 19 bases spanning the gap. CDR1 is SGHDN, CDR2 FVKESK, per germline. In DNA form, the CDR3 reads TGTGCCAGCAGCCAAGAGAGCCCCGGGGGGGCGCAGGGCTACACCTTC. Encoded protein: CASSQESPGGAQGYTF.

The chain recombines TRBV14 with TRBJ2-3; 12 bases match TRBD2. The germline gives CDR1 SGHDN, CDR2 FVKESK. The CDR3 covers 16 residues. J was trimmed by 1 base and V by 4 bases; bases with no gene match: 3. The CDR3 sequence: CASSPRTSGGTDTQYF. The DNA for the CDR3 is TGTGCCAGCAGCCCGAGGACTAGCGGGGGCACAGATACGCAGTATTTT.

The V call is TRBV5-1, the J call TRBJ2-3; 8 bases are shared with TRBD2. CDR1 is SGHRS, CDR2 YFSETQ, per germline. The CDR3 is made up of 15 amino acids. V lost 0 bases, J lost 1 base, and 1 base stayed unmatched. For the CDR3, the DNA is TGCGCCAGCAGCTTGGCGGGGGGGCGCACAGATACGCAGTATTTT. This gives the protein CASSLAGGRTDTQYF.

The V call is TRBV6-4, the J call TRBJ2-3; the match to TRBD1 covers 10 bases. Germline V gene sequence: CDR1 MRHNA, CDR2 SNTAGT. Trimming cost V 2 bases and J 0 bases; bases outside gene matches: 5. CDR3 size: 17 residues. The CDR3, as DNA: TGTGCCAGCAGTGACGGGACAGGGGTGAGAAGCACAGATACGCAGTATTTT. Amino acid sequence: CASSDGTGVRSTDTQYF.

The chain combines TRBV2 with TRBJ1-6; TRBD1 aligns across 8 bases. J was trimmed by 4 bases and V by 8 bases; bases with no gene match: 10. The CDR3 loop spans 16 amino acids. Germline CDR1 SNHLY, CDR2 FYNNEI. In DNA form, the CDR3 reads TGTGCCAGCTCAAACCAGGGGACAGGTTATAATTCACCCCTCCACTTT. Amino acids: CASSNQGTGYNSPLHF.

The chain employs TRBV10-1 and TRBJ2-7, with D hard to call. This CDR3 region has 12 residues. V was pared by 7 bases and J by 1 base, with 8 bases between. Germline CDR1 is WNHNN and CDR2 is SYGVQD (reference sequence). In DNA, the CDR3 is TGCGCCAGCACAAACAGTTCCTACGAGCAGTACTTC. Protein: CASTNSSYEQYF.

The J gene is TRBJ1-1, the V gene TRBV4-1; D is uncertain. CDR3 size: 13 residues. CDR1 is MGHRA and CDR2 is YSYEKL in the germline V gene. The V end lost 0 bases, the J end lost 1 base, and 3 bases lay between the germline ends. CDR3 coding DNA: TGCGCCAGCAGCCAAGATAAGAACACTGAAGCTTTCTTT. Translating it yields CASSQDKNTEAFF.

J is TRBJ2-5 and V is TRBV3-1 (or the pseudogene TRBV3-2); 9 nucleotides match TRBD1. The germline gives CDR1 LGHDT, CDR2 YNNKEL (reference sequence). This CDR3 spans 17 amino acids. With 4 bases clipped from V and 5 bases from J, the junction kept 14 bases outside the gene matches. Here the CDR3 reads CASSPGEAQGARETQYF. The CDR3, as DNA: TGTGCCAGCAGCCCAGGAGAGGCACAGGGGGCTAGGGAGACCCAGTACTTC.

J is TRBJ2-7 and V is TRBV27; tentatively, D is TRBD1 (6 bases). In germline, CDR1 is MNHEY, CDR2 SMNVEV (reference sequence). This CDR3 spans 16 amino acids. V lost 6 bases, J lost 3 bases, and 21 bases lay in between. DNA of the CDR3: TGTGCCAGCAGACCAGGGGCCAGACAGCGTGGCTACGAGCAGTACTTC. As protein: CASRPGARQRGYEQYF.

The V call is TRBV7-2, the J call TRBJ1-2, with D tentatively TRBD1 (5 bases). This CDR3 region has 13 residues. Trimming removed 5 bases from V and 5 bases from J, with 12 bases in between. CDR1 is SGHTA and CDR2 is FQGNSA in the germline V gene. The CDR3 nucleotides read TGTGCCAGCAGCCCAGGGATTTCTTATGGCTACACCTTC. This encodes CASSPGISYGYTF.

The J gene is TRBJ2-3, the V gene TRBV29-1, with 7 bases matching TRBD1. The germline gives CDR1 SQVTM, CDR2 ANQGSEA. The CDR3 runs 16 residues. V shed 4 bases and J 8 bases; nucleotides not matched to a gene: 18. DNA for the CDR3: TGCAGCGTTGTAAGAGCAACAGGGGCCTCTGTTGGTACGCAGTATTTT. Residues: CSVVRATGASVGTQYF.

A few counts support this clone. As DNA, the CDR3 is TGTGCCAGCAGTCCCGTGGGTGGCGGTACGCAGTATTTT. Protein: CASSPVGGGTQYF. This sequence joins TRBV2 and TRBJ2-3; D not resolved. CDR3 length: 13 amino acids. Germline assignment: CDR1 SNHLY and CDR2 FYNNEI. V shed 5 bases and J shed 8 bases, with 14 bases lying between them.

The V call is TRBV2, the J call TRBJ2-5, with 12 bases lining up with TRBD2. Trimming cost V 6 bases and J 2 bases; bases outside gene matches: 7. Germline CDR1 is SNHLY and CDR2 is FYNNEI. The CDR3 runs 16 residues. CDR3: CASRPGTSGPQETQYF. The CDR3 nucleotides read TGTGCCAGCAGACCCGGGACTAGCGGGCCTCAAGAGACCCAGTACTTC.

The chain employs TRBV11-2 and TRBJ2-7; 7 nucleotides align to TRBD1. The V and J ends lost 5 bases and 4 bases, in that order; junction bases with no gene match: 8. Looked up from germline, CDR1 is SGHAT and CDR2 is FQNNGV. The CDR3 is 14 amino acids. The CDR3 loop is CASSRRQGNYEQYF. The CDR3 DNA reads TGTGCCAGCAGCCGGCGACAGGGAAATTACGAGCAGTACTTC.

The V gene is TRBV5-4, the J gene TRBJ1-2; D is unclear. The V end was cut by 2 bases, the J end by 4 bases, with 12 bases between. Germline loops: CDR1 SGHNT, CDR2 YYREEE (reference sequence). CDR3 length: 14 residues. CDR3 protein: CASSFGGPFYGYTF. The CDR3 nucleotides read TGTGCCAGCAGCTTCGGAGGCCCCTTCTATGGCTACACCTTC.